The 15 T cell receptor beta chains presented below share a single source sample, sequenced in a study of control samples from healthy donors and cancer patients. Generated by immunoSEQ multiplex PCR, the TCRdb table keeps only in-frame clones and is missing some. The table has 160,000 or so clones, approximately 94% seen once. Sequencing used blood. These receptors came from a middle-aged woman in good health.

The CDR3 protein is CASSLGVSGQPNTEAFF. The CDR3 DNA is TGTGCCAGCAGCTTGGGTGTTTCGGGACAGCCGAACACTGAAGCTTTCTTT. The chain joins TRBV5-4 to TRBJ1-1, with TRBD1 matching over 7 bases. Losses at the gene ends were 0 bases for V and 1 base for J; bases not matched to a gene: 9. The CDR3 contains 17 residues. The germline CDR1 and CDR2 sequences are SGHNT and YYREEE (reference sequence).

The V and J genes are TRBV10-3 and TRBJ1-4; D gene uncertain. V lost 3 bases and J 0 bases, leaving 8 bases between the germline ends. The V gene's germline CDR1 is ENHRY and CDR2 SYGVKD. The CDR3 has 15 amino acids. For the CDR3, the DNA is TGTGCCATCAGTGAAGGACGGACAACTAATGAAAAACTGTTTTTT. Protein sequence: CAISEGRTTNEKLFF.

The CDR3 reads CASSYQGPTGYTF. CDR3 nucleotide sequence: TGTGCCAGCAGTTATCAGGGCCCCACGGGCTACACCTTC. V usage is TRBV27 and J usage is TRBJ1-2, with D maybe TRBD1 (5 bases). Germline lookup yields CDR1 MNHEY and CDR2 SMNVEV (reference sequence). Trimming stripped 4 bases from V and 8 bases from J, with 14 bases between. This CDR3 has 13 amino acids.

The gene calls are TRBV3-1 (or the pseudogene TRBV3-2) and TRBJ1-4, with D perhaps matching TRBD1 (5 bases). V shed 3 bases and J shed 10 bases, with 6 bases lying between them. Per germline, CDR1 LGHDT and CDR2 YNNKEL (reference sequence). The CDR3 length is 11 residues. Written as DNA, the CDR3 is TGTGCCAGCAGCCACGGGGGAAAACTGTTTTTT. Residues: CASSHGGKLFF.

This clone has only one observation. The chain joins TRBV7-9 to TRBJ1-1; 8 bases map to TRBD1. The trim removed 5 bases at V and 5 bases at J, leaving 10 bases unmatched. The CDR3 runs to 15 residues. CDR1 is SEHNR, CDR2 FQNEAQ, per germline (reference sequence). CDR3 loop: CASSPSRQGRTEAFF. CDR3 coding DNA: TGTGCCAGCAGCCCCTCACGACAGGGGAGAACTGAAGCTTTCTTT.

The chain combines TRBV6-5 with TRBJ1-1; TRBD1 matches at 10 bases. The CDR3 sequence is 15 residues long. Per the germline V gene, CDR1 is MNHEY and CDR2 is SVGAGI. V gave up 7 bases and J gave up 7 bases; unmatched junction bases: 12. CDR3 protein: CASTPPGQGRGEAFF. The CDR3 region has the DNA TGTGCCAGCACTCCACCGGGACAGGGGCGGGGTGAAGCTTTCTTT.

The CDR3, as DNA: TGTGCCAGCAGCCCCATAGCGTCGGATACGCAGTATTTT. It translates to CASSPIASDTQYF. This chain links TRBV14 with TRBJ2-3, with D perhaps matching TRBD2 (5 bases). The CDR3 covers 13 residues. Germline V CDR1 and CDR2: SGHDN, FVKESK. V lost 4 bases and J lost 6, with 11 bases in between.

This sequence joins TRBV6-2 or TRBV6-3 and TRBJ2-5; 7 nucleotides line up with TRBD1. CDR3 length: 16 residues. J was trimmed by 0 bases and V by 0 bases; bases with no gene match: 4. CDR1 and CDR2 (germline): MNHEY, SVGEGT. The CDR3 DNA follows: TGTGCCAGCAGTTACTCTGGCAGGGGGAACCAAGAGACCCAGTACTTC. It codes for CASSYSGRGNQETQYF.

V and J are TRBV11-2 and TRBJ1-4; 9 positions agree with TRBD1. The germline V gene has CDR1 SGHAT and CDR2 FQNNGV. The CDR3 loop spans 15 amino acids. The V segment lost 5 bases and the J segment 7 bases; nucleotides outside the gene matches: 8. CDR3 DNA: TGTGCCAGCAGCCCTGGGACAGGGTGGGGTGAAAAACTGTTTTTT. Its protein product is CASSPGTGWGEKLFF. Using reference TRBV11-2 and TRBJ1-4 for the parts outside the CDR3, the full variable domain is EAGVAQSPRYKIIEKRQSVAFWCNPISGHATLYWYQQILGQGPKLLIQFQNNGVVDDSQLPKDRFSAERLKGVDSTLKIQPAKLEDSAVYLCASSPGTGWGEKLFFGSGTQLSVL.

The V and J genes are TRBV6-2 or TRBV6-3 and TRBJ1-2; no firm D call. In germline, CDR1 is MNHEY, CDR2 SVGEGT. The CDR3 spans 13 residues. Between the trimmed V and J ends, which lost 0 bases and 1 base, there was a span of 3 bases. CDR3 DNA sequence: TGTGCCAGCAGTTACTCCTTTAACTATGGCTACACCTTC. Its protein is CASSYSFNYGYTF.

This clone occurred once. The genes are TRBV6-5 and TRBJ2-3; the D gene is possibly TRBD2 (5 bases). With 6 bases removed from V and 4 bases from J, the gap between germline ends came to 17 bases. Germline V CDR1 and CDR2: MNHEY, SVGAGI. The CDR3 consists of 15 residues. The CDR3 here is CASSGSLAGADTQYF. CDR3 bases: TGTGCCAGCAGCGGCTCCCTAGCCGGGGCAGATACGCAGTATTTT.

This clone was seen only once. The rearrangement joins TRBV12-5 to TRBJ1-2; tentative D call: TRBD1 (6 bases). The CDR3 contains 14 residues. Per the germline V gene, CDR1 is LGHNT and CDR2 is FRNRAP. V gave up 6 bases and J gave up 4 bases, with 15 bases separating them. The CDR3, as DNA: TGTGCTAGTGGCCGCGAACAGGGCTCCTATGGCTACACCTTC. Protein sequence: CASGREQGSYGYTF. Using reference TRBV12-5 and TRBJ1-2 for the parts outside the CDR3, the full variable domain is DARVTQTPRHKVTEMGQEVTMRCQPILGHNTVFWYRQTMMQGLELLAYFRNRAPLDDSGMPKDRFSAEMPDATLATLKIQPSEPRDSAVYFCASGREQGSYGYTFGSGTRLTVV.

The rearrangement uses TRBV24-1 and TRBJ1-2; the D is unclear. Looked up from germline, CDR1 is KGHDR and CDR2 is SFDVKD. Trimming cost V 6 bases and J 2 bases, with 9 bases left between them. CDR3 size: 13 residues. The CDR3 DNA sequence: TGTGCCACCAGTCTCGCGGGGAACTATGGCTACACCTTC. Its translation is CATSLAGNYGYTF.

The CDR3 here is CASSQKTGEAYEQYF. DNA for the CDR3: TGCGCCAGCAGCCAGAAGACAGGGGAGGCCTACGAGCAGTACTTC. The rearrangement uses TRBV4-3 and TRBJ2-7; TRBD1 aligns across 8 bases. Unmatched junction bases numbered 6, after V lost 3 bases and J lost 2 bases. The CDR3 contains 15 residues. The germline V gene has CDR1 LGHNA and CDR2 YSLEER.

The rearrangement links TRBV28 to TRBJ2-7; D could derive from TRBD1 or TRBD2 (5 bases each). From germline, CDR1 is MDHEN and CDR2 SYDVKM. Trimming removed 3 bases from V and 1 base from J, with 13 bases in between. This CDR3 has 15 residues. CDR3 sequence reads: CASSLGTRYSYEQYF. The CDR3 bases are TGTGCCAGCAGTTTGGGGACGAGGTATTCCTACGAGCAGTACTTC.